This TCR beta chain was sequenced in a study of shared clonotypes between healthy human individuals. Findings of the study overall: Exclusively blood specimens were collected; tissue repertoires likely differ.

Germline V gives CDR1 SGHTA, CDR2 FQGNSA. V lost 0 bases to trimming and J lost 7 bases, with 10 bases between them. This CDR3 has 15 amino acids. Sequencing was performed with immunoSEQ multiplex PCR; in TCRdb, only in-frame clones are kept and a portion is missing. The table includes 2 million to 3 million clones, more than 80% detected once. In the case of this clone: Its antigen is unidentified.

The source of this sequence is a man between 18 and 35 years old in good health. The chain uses TRBV7-2 and TRBJ1-6; D may be TRBD1 (6 bases). The sample taken for sequencing was naive CD4+ T cells sorted from blood. Subset specified: CD45RA+ positively selected. The CDR3 protein is CASSLATGDNSPLHF. CDR3 bases: TGTGCCAGCAGCTTAGCGACAGGAGACAATTCACCCCTCCACTTT.